The 20 T cell receptor beta chains below were found in one sample sequenced in a study of blood T cell repertoires in COVID-19. Repertoires were generated with immunoSEQ multiplex PCR, while TCRdb's copy carries only in-frame clones and drops some. Of some 180,000 clones listed, around 76% were seen once; the top ten hold about 8%. Specimen: peripheral blood. Receptors originate from a woman aged 55-70 years with COVID-19, enrolled during active disease.

This clone has only one observation. The gene calls are TRBV5-1 and TRBJ1-4, with 10 bases matching TRBD1. V gave up 0 bases and J gave up 2 bases; unmatched junction bases: 10. Germline lookup yields CDR1 SGHRS and CDR2 YFSETQ. The CDR3 length is 19 residues. The CDR3 region has the DNA TGCGCCAGCAGCTTGGGAATCGAGGGACAGGGGCCTACTAATGAAAAACTGTTTTTT. Residues: CASSLGIEGQGPTNEKLFF.

The CDR3 coding sequence is TGTGCCAGCTCACCACGAGGGGACAGGATCCCGAACACTGAAGCTTTCTTT. This codes for CASSPRGDRIPNTEAFF. The chain has TRBV18 and TRBJ1-1; TRBD1 matches 8 bases. This CDR3 spans 17 amino acids. Germline trimming cut 1 base from V and 1 base from J; bases unmatched to any gene: 8. Germline assignment: CDR1 KGHSH and CDR2 LQKENI.

On this clone itself: This sample includes further DNA sequences coding for the same CDR3. The CDR3 DNA reads TGCGCCAGCAGCTTGGGACTAGCGGGGGTCGATACGCAGTATTTT. This gives the protein CASSLGLAGVDTQYF. The chain links TRBV5-1 to TRBJ2-3; 12 bases align to TRBD2. The CDR3 covers 15 residues. V lost 0 bases, J lost 6 bases, and 2 bases stayed unmatched. Germline values: CDR1 SGHRS, CDR2 YFSETQ.

The genes are TRBV5-6 and TRBJ2-7, with 8 bases fitting TRBD1. Germline values: CDR1 SGHDT, CDR2 YYEEEE. The CDR3 totals 15 residues. Unmatched junction bases numbered 14, after V lost 7 bases and J lost 5 bases. Here the CDR3 reads CASEVTPGGMDEQYV. CDR3 sequence (DNA): TGTGCCAGCGAGGTAACTCCAGGGGGCATGGACGAGCAGTACGTC.

This sequence joins TRBV19 and TRBJ2-5, with D perhaps TRBD2 (5 bases). Germline V gene data show CDR1 as LNHDA and CDR2 as SQIVND (reference sequence). This CDR3 is 12 amino acids long. The V gene lost 5 bases and the J gene lost 5 bases, with 9 bases spanning the gap. The CDR3, as DNA: TGTGCCAGTAGTCCGGGAAGGGAGACCCAGTACTTC. Protein: CASSPGRETQYF.

The rearrangement links TRBV9 to TRBJ1-1; D unclear. Germline-derived CDR1 and CDR2 are SGDLS and YYNGEE. There are 15 residues in the CDR3. Trimming cost V 0 bases and J 3 bases, with 12 bases left between them. Written as DNA, the CDR3 is TGTGCCAGCAGCGTAGGAGAGTGGAGGGACACTGAAGCTTTCTTT. Translated: CASSVGEWRDTEAFF.

This clone was seen a single time. DNA for the CDR3: TGTGCCACCAGCAGTGCAGGGGGACTCTCTGGAAACACCATATATTTT. The encoded protein is CATSSAGGLSGNTIYF. The genes are TRBV15 and TRBJ1-3, with 7 bases matching TRBD1. The J segment lost 0 bases and the V segment lost 3 bases, leaving 5 bases of the junction unmatched. The CDR3 length is 16 residues. The V gene's germline CDR1 is LNHNV and CDR2 YYDKDF (reference sequence). The variable domain in full, completed from reference TRBV15 and TRBJ1-3, reads DAMVIQNPRYQVTQFGKPVTLSCSQTLNHNVMYWYQQKSSQAPKLLFHYYDKDFNNEADTPDNFQSRRPNTSFCFLDIRSPGLGDTAMYLCATSSAGGLSGNTIYFGEGSWLTVV.

V is TRBV3-1 (or the pseudogene TRBV3-2) and J is TRBJ2-2; TRBD2 is a possible D gene (5 bases). The V gene lost 4 bases and the J gene lost 6 bases, with 12 bases spanning the gap. From germline, CDR1 is LGHDT and CDR2 YNNKEL (reference sequence). CDR3 size: 14 residues. The CDR3 here is CASSPLVGSGELFF. CDR3 nucleotides: TGTGCCAGCAGCCCACTAGTCGGGTCCGGGGAGCTGTTTTTT.

This clone was seen at least ten times. V is TRBV19 and J is TRBJ2-3, with D possibly TRBD1 on 5 matching bases. Germline lookup yields CDR1 LNHDA and CDR2 SQIVND (reference sequence). Trimming removed 8 bases at V and 0 bases at J, with 21 bases between. The CDR3 has 17 amino acids. This CDR3 is CASSPLQGFWSTDTQYF. The CDR3, as DNA: TGTGCCAGTTCTCCTCTCCAGGGTTTCTGGAGCACAGATACGCAGTATTTT. Complete variable domain (other parts from reference TRBV19 and TRBJ2-3): DGGITQSPKYLFRKEGQNVTLSCEQNLNHDAMYWYRQDPGQGLRLIYYSQIVNDFQKGDIAEGYSVSREKKESFPLTVTSAQKNPTAFYLCASSPLQGFWSTDTQYFGPGTRLTVL.

The V and J genes are TRBV27 and TRBJ1-1; no clear D gene. The V gene lost 2 bases and the J gene lost 0 bases, with 10 bases spanning the gap. Germline V gives CDR1 MNHEY, CDR2 SMNVEV (reference sequence). This CDR3 is 15 amino acids long. The CDR3 nucleotides are TGTGCCAGCAGTTTAAGAGTGGCGGTGAACACTGAAGCTTTCTTT. This translates into CASSLRVAVNTEAFF.

The rearrangement joins TRBV3-1 (or the pseudogene TRBV3-2) to TRBJ2-1; the D gene is possibly TRBD1 (6 bases). CDR3 length: 15 residues. Germline-derived CDR1 and CDR2 are LGHDT and YNNKEL (reference sequence). Trimming removed 1 base from V and 8 bases from J, with 15 bases in between. CDR3 nucleotides: TGTGCCAGCAGCCAAGTAGGCGGCAGGGGTTATGAGCAGTTCTTC. As protein: CASSQVGGRGYEQFF.

This clone was recorded a few times. The rearrangement links TRBV5-1 to TRBJ1-4; possible D gene TRBD1, 6 bases. Trimming pared 3 bases from V and 8 bases from J, leaving 14 bases between. The CDR3 consists of 14 residues. Per the germline V gene, CDR1 is SGHRS and CDR2 is YFSETQ. CDR3 in DNA: TGCGCCAGCAGCTCGAATACAGGGAACGAAAAACTGTTTTTT. Its protein is CASSSNTGNEKLFF.

A single count supports this clone. The V and J genes are TRBV4-3 and TRBJ2-3; 9 nucleotides agree with TRBD2. Germline V lookup: CDR1 LGHNA, CDR2 YSLEER. V lost 0 bases, J lost 3 bases, and 1 base stayed unmatched. The CDR3 runs to 15 residues. The CDR3 sequence: CASSQDTSGTDTQYF. The CDR3 nucleotides read TGCGCCAGCAGCCAAGACACTAGCGGGACAGATACGCAGTATTTT.

CDR3 in DNA: TGTGCCAGCAGTTCGTCCCTTCGGGAGACCCAGTACTTC. This translates into CASSSSLRETQYF. The chain employs TRBV6-5 and TRBJ2-5; D remains ambiguous. The germline V gene has CDR1 MNHEY and CDR2 SVGAGI. Trimming removed 4 bases at V and 5 bases at J, with 11 bases between. There are 13 residues in the CDR3.

The rearrangement joins TRBV3-1 (or the pseudogene TRBV3-2) to TRBJ2-7, with unresolved D. The V and J ends lost 1 base and 2 bases respectively, with 18 bases between them. The CDR3 length is 17 residues. Germline V CDR1 and CDR2: LGHDT, YNNKEL (reference sequence). CDR3: CASSQGIKGALTYEQYF. CDR3 bases: TGTGCCAGCAGCCAAGGGATAAAAGGAGCTCTTACCTACGAGCAGTACTTC.

The chain carries TRBV5-1 and TRBJ1-3; 9 bases agree with TRBD1. Germline V gives CDR1 SGHRS, CDR2 YFSETQ. Unmatched junction bases numbered 6, after V lost 2 bases and J lost 3 bases. The CDR3 contains 16 residues. The CDR3 loop reads CASSLDTGGFGNTIYF. DNA for the CDR3: TGCGCCAGCAGCTTAGACACAGGGGGCTTTGGAAACACCATATATTTT.

The chain carries TRBV29-1 and TRBJ2-3; the match to TRBD2 covers 14 bases. Germline CDR1 SQVTM, CDR2 ANQGSEA. This CDR3 spans 16 amino acids. V lost 5 bases to trimming and J lost 4 bases; unmatched junction nucleotides: 8. The CDR3 region has the DNA TGCAGCGTTCGGACTAGCGGGGGGCGGGTCGCAGATACGCAGTATTTT. Protein: CSVRTSGGRVADTQYF.

The rearrangement uses TRBV28 and TRBJ2-7; TRBD1 aligns across 8 bases. CDR1 is MDHEN and CDR2 is SYDVKM in the germline V gene. This CDR3 spans 19 amino acids. After removal of 7 bases from V and 3 bases from J, the junction contained 23 bases not matched to a gene. CDR3 DNA: TGTGCCAGCAATTCCCCCTGGGGGCAGGGGGCGCGAGCATTCTACGAGCAGTACTTC. It specifies CASNSPWGQGARAFYEQYF.

This clone showed up just once. The chain joins TRBV7-6 to TRBJ2-7, with 10 bases fitting TRBD1. Germline CDR1 is SGHVS and CDR2 is FNYEAQ. The V and J ends lost 4 bases and 5 bases, in that order; junction bases with no gene match: 5. CDR3 size: 14 residues. CDR3 sequence: CASSWGQGSHEQYF. The DNA of the CDR3 is TGTGCCAGCAGCTGGGGACAGGGGTCCCACGAGCAGTACTTC. The variable domain in full, with the rest retrieved from reference TRBV7-6 and TRBJ2-7, is GAGVSQSPRYKVTKRGQDVALRCDPISGHVSLYWYRQALGQGPEFLTYFNYEAQQDKSGLPNDRFSAERPEGSISTLTIQRTEQRDSAMYRCASSWGQGSHEQYFGPGTRLTVT.

The V gene is TRBV6-5, the J gene TRBJ2-1; possibly TRBD1 for D (6 bases). The ends were cut back, 6 bases at V and 5 bases at J, with 14 bases in the middle. The CDR3 totals 14 residues. Germline V lookup: CDR1 MNHEY, CDR2 SVGAGI. The CDR3, as DNA: TGTGCCAGCAGAGTACAGGGTGCGGACAATGAGCAGTTCTTC. Amino acid sequence: CASRVQGADNEQFF.